This TCR beta chain was retrieved from a study of cytomegalovirus exposure and HLA in healthy donors. Study outcomes and limitations: By a later analysis, the bulk of CMV-associated TCR beta chains appeared HLA-restricted. Accurate prediction of HLA-A and HLA-B alleles (for most subjects) was reportedly achieved from TCR beta sequences.

A word on this clone: What it binds is unknown.

Trimming shortened V by 1 base and J by 6 bases, and 10 bases separated the two germline ends. The CDR3 is 14 amino acids. Germline V gene sequence: CDR1 SGHDN, CDR2 FVKESK. This PCR relied on a set of 60 Vbeta primers and 13 Jbeta primers. The protocol was immunoSEQ multiplex PCR, while the TCRdb copy is restricted to in-frame clones and leaves out a portion. The repertoire holds roughly 150,000 clones, with roughly 80% as singletons. Sequenced input: PBMCs. The rearrangement uses TRBV14 and TRBJ2-1; D is perhaps TRBD2 (5 bases). This receptor was identified in a male donor in good health and CMV-seronegative. In DNA, the CDR3 is TGTGCCAGCAGCCAAGGGGGAGCGATCAATGAGCAGTTCTTC. It specifies CASSQGGAINEQFF. The full variable domain, with the rest looked up from reference TRBV14 and TRBJ2-1, is EAGVTQFPSHSVIEKGQTVTLRCDPISGHDNLYWYRRVMGKEIKFLLHFVKESKQDESGMPNNRFLAERTGGTYSTLKVQPAELEDSGVYFCASSQGGAINEQFFGPGTRLTVL.